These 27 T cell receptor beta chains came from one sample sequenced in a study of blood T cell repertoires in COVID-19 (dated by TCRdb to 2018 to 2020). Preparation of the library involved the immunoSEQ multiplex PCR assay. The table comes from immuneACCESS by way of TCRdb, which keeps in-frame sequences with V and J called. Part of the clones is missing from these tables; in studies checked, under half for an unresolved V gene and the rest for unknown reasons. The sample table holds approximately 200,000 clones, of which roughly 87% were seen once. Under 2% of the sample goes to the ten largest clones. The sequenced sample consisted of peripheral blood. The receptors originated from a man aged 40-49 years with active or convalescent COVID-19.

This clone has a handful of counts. CDR3 region: CASRYRTRGQFF. The CDR3 DNA reads TGTGCCAGCAGGTACCGTACCCGGGGGCAGTTCTTC. J is TRBJ2-1 and V is TRBV28, with a possible D match to TRBD2 (5 bases). Trimming shortened V by 6 bases and J by 12 bases, and 15 bases separated the two germline ends. The CDR3 spans 12 residues. Germline-derived CDR1 and CDR2 are MDHEN and SYDVKM.

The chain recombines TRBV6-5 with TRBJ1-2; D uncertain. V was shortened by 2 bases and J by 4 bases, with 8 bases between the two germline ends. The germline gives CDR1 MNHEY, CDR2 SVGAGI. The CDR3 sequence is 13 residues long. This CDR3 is CASSYTALYGYTF. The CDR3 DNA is TGTGCCAGCAGTTACACAGCCCTCTATGGCTACACCTTC.

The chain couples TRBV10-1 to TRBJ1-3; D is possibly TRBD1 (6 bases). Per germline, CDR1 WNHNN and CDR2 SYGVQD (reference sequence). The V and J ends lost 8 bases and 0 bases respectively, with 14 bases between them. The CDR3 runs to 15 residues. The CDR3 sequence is CASQEGGGSGNTIYF. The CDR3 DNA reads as TGCGCCAGCCAAGAAGGGGGGGGCTCTGGAAACACCATATATTTT.

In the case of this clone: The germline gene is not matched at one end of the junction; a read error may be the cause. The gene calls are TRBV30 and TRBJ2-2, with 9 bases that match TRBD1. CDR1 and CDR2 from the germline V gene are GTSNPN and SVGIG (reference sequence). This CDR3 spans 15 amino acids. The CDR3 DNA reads TGTGCCTGGAGTGGGGGGACAGGGAACGCCGGGGAGCTGTTTTTT. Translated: CAWSGGTGNAGELFF.

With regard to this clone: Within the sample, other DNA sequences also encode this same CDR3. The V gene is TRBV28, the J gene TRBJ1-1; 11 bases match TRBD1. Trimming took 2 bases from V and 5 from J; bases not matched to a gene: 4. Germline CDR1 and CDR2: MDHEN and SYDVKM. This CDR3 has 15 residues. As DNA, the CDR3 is TGTGCCAGCAGTTTACTCGGGACAGGGGGGACTGAAGCTTTCTTT. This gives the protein CASSLLGTGGTEAFF.

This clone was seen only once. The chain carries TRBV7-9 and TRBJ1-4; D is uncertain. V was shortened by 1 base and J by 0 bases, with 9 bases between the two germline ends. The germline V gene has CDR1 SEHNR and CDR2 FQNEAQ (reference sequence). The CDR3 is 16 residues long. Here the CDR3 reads CASSLGQATTNEKLFF. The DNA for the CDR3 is TGTGCCAGCAGCTTAGGGCAAGCGACAACTAATGAAAAACTGTTTTTT.

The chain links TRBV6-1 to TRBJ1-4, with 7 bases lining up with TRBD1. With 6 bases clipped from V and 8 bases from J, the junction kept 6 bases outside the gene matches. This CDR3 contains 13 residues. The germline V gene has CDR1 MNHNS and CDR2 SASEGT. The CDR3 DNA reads TGTGCCAGCAGCGACAGGGTAAAAGAAAAACTGTTTTTT. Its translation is CASSDRVKEKLFF.

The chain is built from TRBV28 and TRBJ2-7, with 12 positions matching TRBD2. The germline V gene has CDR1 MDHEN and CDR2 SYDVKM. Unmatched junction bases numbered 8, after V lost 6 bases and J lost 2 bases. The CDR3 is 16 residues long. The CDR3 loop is CASSRLLAGGTYEQYF. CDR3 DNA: TGTGCCAGCAGCCGTCTACTAGCGGGAGGTACCTACGAGCAGTACTTC.

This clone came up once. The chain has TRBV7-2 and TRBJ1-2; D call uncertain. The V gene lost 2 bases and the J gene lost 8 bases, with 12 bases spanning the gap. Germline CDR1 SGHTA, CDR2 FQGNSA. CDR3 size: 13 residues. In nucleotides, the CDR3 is TGTGCCAGCAGCTTAATTGTCGCAAGCGGCTACACCTTC. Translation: CASSLIVASGYTF.

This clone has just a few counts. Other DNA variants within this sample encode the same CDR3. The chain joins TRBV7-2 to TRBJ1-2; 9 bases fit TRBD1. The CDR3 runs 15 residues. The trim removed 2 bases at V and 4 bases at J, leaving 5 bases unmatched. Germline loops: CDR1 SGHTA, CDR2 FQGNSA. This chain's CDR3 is CASSLSGTGLYGYTF. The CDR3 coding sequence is TGTGCCAGCAGCTTATCCGGGACAGGGCTCTATGGCTACACCTTC.

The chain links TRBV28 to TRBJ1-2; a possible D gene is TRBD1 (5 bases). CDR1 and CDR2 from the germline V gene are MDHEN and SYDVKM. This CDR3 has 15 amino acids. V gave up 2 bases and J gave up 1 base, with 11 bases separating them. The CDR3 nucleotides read TGTGCCAGCAGTTTACCCCGGGGGTTTAACTATGGCTACACCTTC. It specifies CASSLPRGFNYGYTF.

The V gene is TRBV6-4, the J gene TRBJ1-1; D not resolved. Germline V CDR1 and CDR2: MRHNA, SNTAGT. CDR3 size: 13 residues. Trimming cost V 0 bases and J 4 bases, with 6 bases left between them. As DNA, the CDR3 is TGTGCCAGCAGTGACTCCTCCGGCACTGAAGCTTTCTTT. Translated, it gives CASSDSSGTEAFF.

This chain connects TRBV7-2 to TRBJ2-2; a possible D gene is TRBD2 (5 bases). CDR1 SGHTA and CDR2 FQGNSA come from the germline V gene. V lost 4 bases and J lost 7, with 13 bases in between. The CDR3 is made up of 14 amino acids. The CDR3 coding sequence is TGTGCCAGCAGCTCCCAACTAGTCAACGGGGAGCTGTTTTTT. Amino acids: CASSSQLVNGELFF.

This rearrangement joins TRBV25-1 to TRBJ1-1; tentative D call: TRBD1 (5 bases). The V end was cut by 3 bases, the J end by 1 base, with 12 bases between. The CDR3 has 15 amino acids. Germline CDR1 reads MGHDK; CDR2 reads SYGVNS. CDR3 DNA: TGTGCCAGCAGTGATATGGGACTGCGGAACACTGAAGCTTTCTTT. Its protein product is CASSDMGLRNTEAFF.

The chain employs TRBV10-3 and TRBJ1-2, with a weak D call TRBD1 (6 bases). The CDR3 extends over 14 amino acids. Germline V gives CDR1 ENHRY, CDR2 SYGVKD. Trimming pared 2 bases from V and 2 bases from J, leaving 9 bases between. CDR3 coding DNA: TGTGCCATCAGTGAGGGAGACAGGAACTATGGCTACACCTTC. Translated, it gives CAISEGDRNYGYTF.

The CDR3 DNA reads as TGTGCCAGCAGTTACTCCATCCGGACCGGGGAGCTGTTTTTT. Protein sequence: CASSYSIRTGELFF. The chain couples TRBV6-5 to TRBJ2-2; D gene ambiguous. Germline V gives CDR1 MNHEY, CDR2 SVGAGI. V shed 0 bases and J shed 5 bases, with 7 bases lying between them. The CDR3 totals 14 residues.

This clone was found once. The CDR3 DNA reads TGTGCCAGCAGCCAAGAGGAGGCATCAGGCTACACCTTC. Translation: CASSQEEASGYTF. J is TRBJ1-2 and V is TRBV3-1 (or the pseudogene TRBV3-2); D is ambiguous. The CDR3 sequence is 13 residues long. Between the trimmed V and J ends, which lost 0 bases and 8 bases, there was a span of 10 bases. In germline, CDR1 is LGHDT, CDR2 YNNKEL (reference sequence).

CDR3 in amino acids: CASSRQDSNYEQYF. The CDR3 nucleotides are TGTGCCAGTAGTAGGCAGGACTCAAACTACGAGCAGTACTTC. The chain recombines TRBV19 with TRBJ2-7; perhaps TRBD2 as D (5 bases). The V end lost 4 bases, the J end lost 3 bases, and 13 bases lay between the germline ends. CDR1 and CDR2 from the germline V gene are LNHDA and SQIVND (reference sequence). The CDR3 totals 14 residues.

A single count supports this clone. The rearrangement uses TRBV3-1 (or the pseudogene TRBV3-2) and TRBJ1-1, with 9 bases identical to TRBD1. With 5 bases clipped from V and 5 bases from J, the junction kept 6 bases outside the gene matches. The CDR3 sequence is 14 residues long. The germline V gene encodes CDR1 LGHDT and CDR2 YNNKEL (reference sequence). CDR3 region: CASSLQGAGTEAFF. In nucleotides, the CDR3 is TGTGCCAGCAGCTTACAGGGGGCAGGGACTGAAGCTTTCTTT.

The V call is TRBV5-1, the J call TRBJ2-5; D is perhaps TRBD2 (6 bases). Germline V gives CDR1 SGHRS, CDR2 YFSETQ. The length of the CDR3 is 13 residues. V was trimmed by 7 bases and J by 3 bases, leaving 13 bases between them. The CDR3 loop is CASGQPGEETQYF. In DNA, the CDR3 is TGCGCCAGCGGCCAACCGGGAGAAGAGACCCAGTACTTC.

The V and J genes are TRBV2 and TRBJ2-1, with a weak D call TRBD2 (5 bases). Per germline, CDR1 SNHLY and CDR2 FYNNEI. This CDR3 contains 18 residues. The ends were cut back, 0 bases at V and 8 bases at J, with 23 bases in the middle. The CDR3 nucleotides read TGTGCCAGCAGTGAAGCGCTTCAGGACTCTCAAGGGTCGGATGAGCAGTTCTTC. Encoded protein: CASSEALQDSQGSDEQFF. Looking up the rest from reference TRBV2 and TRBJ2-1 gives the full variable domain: EPEVTQTPSHQVTQMGQEVILRCVPISNHLYFYWYRQILGQKVEFLVSFYNNEISEKSEIFDDQFSVERPDGSNFTLKIRSTKLEDSAMYFCASSEALQDSQGSDEQFFGPGTRLTVL.

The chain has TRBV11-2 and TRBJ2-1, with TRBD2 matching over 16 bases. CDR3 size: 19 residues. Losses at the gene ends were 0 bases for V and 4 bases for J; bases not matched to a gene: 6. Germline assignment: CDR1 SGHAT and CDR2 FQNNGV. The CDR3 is CASSLDVGLAGGGYNEQFF. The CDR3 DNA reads TGTGCCAGCAGCTTAGATGTGGGACTAGCGGGAGGGGGTTACAATGAGCAGTTCTTC.

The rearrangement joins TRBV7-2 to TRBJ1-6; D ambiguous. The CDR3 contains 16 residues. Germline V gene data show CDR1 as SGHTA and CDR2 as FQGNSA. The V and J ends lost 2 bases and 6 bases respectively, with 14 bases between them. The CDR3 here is CASSLTSMRSNSPLHF. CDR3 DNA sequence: TGTGCCAGCAGCTTAACGTCTATGCGAAGTAATTCACCCCTCCACTTT. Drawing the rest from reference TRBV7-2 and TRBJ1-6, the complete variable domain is GAGVSQSPSNKVTEKGKDVELRCDPISGHTALYWYRQSLGQGLEFLIYFQGNSAPDKSGLPSDRFSAERTGGSVSTLTIQRTQQEDSAVYLCASSLTSMRSNSPLHFGNGTRLTVT.

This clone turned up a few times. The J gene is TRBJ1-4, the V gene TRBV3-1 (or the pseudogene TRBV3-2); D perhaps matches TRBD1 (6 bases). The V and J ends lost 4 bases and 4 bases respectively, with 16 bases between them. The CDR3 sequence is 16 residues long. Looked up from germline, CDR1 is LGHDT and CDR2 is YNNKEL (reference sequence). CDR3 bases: TGTGCCAGCAGCCCGACAACCGGGACATTTAATGAAAAACTGTTTTTT. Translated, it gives CASSPTTGTFNEKLFF.

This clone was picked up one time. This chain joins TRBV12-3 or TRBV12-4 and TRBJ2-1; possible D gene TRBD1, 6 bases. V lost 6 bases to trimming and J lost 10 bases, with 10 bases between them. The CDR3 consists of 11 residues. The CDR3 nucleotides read TGTGCCAGCAGAACAGGGCTAGAGCAGTTCTTC. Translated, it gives CASRTGLEQFF.

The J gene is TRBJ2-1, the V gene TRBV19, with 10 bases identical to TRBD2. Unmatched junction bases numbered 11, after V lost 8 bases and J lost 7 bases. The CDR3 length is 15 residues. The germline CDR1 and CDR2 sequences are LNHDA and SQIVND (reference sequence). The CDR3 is CASGGGLAALNEQFF. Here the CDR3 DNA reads TGTGCCAGTGGAGGAGGACTAGCGGCATTAAATGAGCAGTTCTTC.

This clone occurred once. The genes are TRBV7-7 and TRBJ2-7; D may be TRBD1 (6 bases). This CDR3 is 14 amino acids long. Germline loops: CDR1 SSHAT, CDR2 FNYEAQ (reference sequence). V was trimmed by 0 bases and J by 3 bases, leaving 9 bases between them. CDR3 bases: TGTGCCAGCAGCTTAGCCCCACAGGGCTACGAGCAGTACTTC. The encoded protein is CASSLAPQGYEQYF. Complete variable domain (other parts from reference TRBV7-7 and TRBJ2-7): GAGVSQSPRYKVTKRGQDVTLRCDPISSHATLYWYQQALGQGPEFLTYFNYEAQPDKSGLPSDRFSAERPEGSISTLTIQRTEQRDSAMYRCASSLAPQGYEQYFGPGTRLTVT.